Given below is one T cell receptor beta chain in context. Antigen specificity is unknown. This record belongs to a study of T cell responses to AZD1222 COVID-19 vaccine. Germline V CDR1 and CDR2: MGHRA, YSYEKL. The CDR3 spans 15 residues. Trimming pared 1 base from V and 2 bases from J, leaving 11 bases between. Study-level findings and limits: Two AZD1222 doses significantly raised spike-specific TCR breadth and depth over controls.

Clones were sequenced by immunoSEQ multiplex PCR, and TCRdb holds only the in-frame ones, with some missing. Altogether 80,000 or so clones are present, roughly 90% being singletons, with the ten largest covering around 4.5%. The starting material was peripheral blood, obtained 28 days after the second AZD1222 dose. The rearrangement links TRBV4-1 to TRBJ1-2; D remains unclear. The clonotype comes from an adult who received the AZD1222 COVID-19 vaccine. The CDR3 DNA reads TGCGCCAGCAGCCAAGTGACTGCGGAGAACTATGGCTACACCTTC. Protein sequence: CASSQVTAENYGYTF.